Only a few counts were recorded for the clone carrying this T cell receptor (beta chain). The sample comes from a study of early T cells in non-severe SARS-CoV-2 infection. TCRdb reanalysed the 5' RACE reads using MiXCR and keeps one entry per CDR3 protein. The sample includes 75,000 to 100,000 distinct CDR3 sequences, around 17% seen only once; the top ten take around 1.3%. The TCR sequence derives from an adult who was a healthcare worker with PCR-confirmed SARS-CoV-2 infection or an uninfected control (not recorded which). Sequences were obtained from whole blood.

CDR3 amino acids: CASSSTTSGTLNNEQFF. The CDR3, as DNA: TGTGCCAGCAGCTCAACTACTAGCGGGACGCTCAACAATGAGCAGTTCTTC. The chain combines TRBV12-3 or TRBV12-4 with TRBJ2-1, with TRBD2 matching over 10 bases. V lost 6 bases and J lost 5; bases outside the gene matches: 13. This CDR3 is built from 17 residues.